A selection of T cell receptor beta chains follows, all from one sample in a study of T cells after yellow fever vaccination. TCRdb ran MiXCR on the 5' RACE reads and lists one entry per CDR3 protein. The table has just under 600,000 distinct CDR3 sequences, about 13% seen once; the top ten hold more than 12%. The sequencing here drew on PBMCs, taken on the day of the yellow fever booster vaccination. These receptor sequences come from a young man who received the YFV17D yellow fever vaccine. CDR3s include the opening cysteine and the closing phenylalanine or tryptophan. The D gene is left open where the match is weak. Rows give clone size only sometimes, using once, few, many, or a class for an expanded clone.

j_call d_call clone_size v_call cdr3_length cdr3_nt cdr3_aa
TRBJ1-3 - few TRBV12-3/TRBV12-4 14 TGTGCCAGCAGTTTATGGGGGGGCGTGGACACCATATATTTT CASSLWGGVDTIYF
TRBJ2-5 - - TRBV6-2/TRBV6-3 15 TGTGCCAGCAGTTACTGGCAGCTCACCCAAGAGACCCAGTACTTC CASSYWQLTQETQYF
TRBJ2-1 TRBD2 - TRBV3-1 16 TGTGCCAGCAGCCAAGGTAGCGGGAGAACGTTGCATGAGCAGTTCTTC CASSQGSGRTLHEQFF
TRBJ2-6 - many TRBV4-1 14 TGCGCCAGCTCTTTGGGCGGTGGGGCCAACGTCCTGACTTTC CASSLGGGANVLTF
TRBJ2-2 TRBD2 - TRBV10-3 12 TGTGCCATGGGACTATTCACCGGGGAGCTGTTTTTT CAMGLFTGELFF
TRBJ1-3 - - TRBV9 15 TGTGCCAGCAGCGGACGGGACGAACCGGGAAACACCATATATTTT CASSGRDEPGNTIYF
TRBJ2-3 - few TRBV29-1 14 TGCAGCGTCGAACCGCCTCAACAGGCAGATACGCAGTATTTT CSVEPPQQADTQYF
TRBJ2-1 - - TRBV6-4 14 TGTGCCAGCAGTGACACCCAAGCGCGCCATGAGCAGTTCTTC CASSDTQARHEQFF
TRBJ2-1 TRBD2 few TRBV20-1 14 TGCAGTGCTAGGGGGGGGAGGGTCTACAATGAGCAGTTCTTC CSARGGRVYNEQFF
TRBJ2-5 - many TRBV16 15 TGTGCCAGCAGCCAAAGTTCGGCAGGGACAGAGACCCAGTACTTC CASSQSSAGTETQYF
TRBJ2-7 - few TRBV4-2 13 TGTGCCAGCAGCCAAGAGTTCGTCTACGAGCAGTACTTC CASSQEFVYEQYF
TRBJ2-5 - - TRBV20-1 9 TGCACCCTGCGGAGAACCCAGTACTTC CTLRRTQYF
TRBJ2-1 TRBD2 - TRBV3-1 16 TGTGCCAGCAGCCAGGGACTAGCGGGAACCAACAATGAGCAGTTCTTC CASSQGLAGTNNEQFF
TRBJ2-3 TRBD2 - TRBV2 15 TGTGCCAGCAGAGGACTAGCGGGAGCCCCCGATACGCAGTATTTT CASRGLAGAPDTQYF
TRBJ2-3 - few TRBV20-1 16 TGCAGTGCTAGATATAGGGGATCACCCGGCACAGATACGCAGTATTTT CSARYRGSPGTDTQYF
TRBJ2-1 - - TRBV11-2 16 TGTACCAGCAGCTCCCCAACGGTGATGCTGGGCGTTGAGCAGTTCTTC CTSSSPTVMLGVEQFF
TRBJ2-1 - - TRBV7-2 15 TGTGCCAGCAGCACCCAGAATTTCCCAGACAATGAGCAGTTCTTC CASSTQNFPDNEQFF
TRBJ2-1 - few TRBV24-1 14 TGTGCCACCAGTGAGCTGCAATTGGGGGTTGAGCAGTTCTTC CATSELQLGVEQFF
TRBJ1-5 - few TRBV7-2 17 TGTGCCAGCAGCTTAGCGCTCGGACCCTATAGCAATCAGCCCCAGCATTTT CASSLALGPYSNQPQHF
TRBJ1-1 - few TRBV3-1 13 TGTGCCAGCAGAAAAGGGGTGGGTACTGAAGCTTTCTTT CASRKGVGTEAFF
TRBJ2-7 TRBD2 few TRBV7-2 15 TGTGCCAGCGGGGGAGCGGGAGCCTCTTTTTACGAGCAGTACTTC CASGGAGASFYEQYF
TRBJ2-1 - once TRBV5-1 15 TGCGCCAGCAGCTCCGGGACCCCTCCCCGAAATGAGCAGTTCTTC CASSSGTPPRNEQFF
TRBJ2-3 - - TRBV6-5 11 TGTGCCACCTGGGGGACAGATACGCAGTATTTT CATWGTDTQYF
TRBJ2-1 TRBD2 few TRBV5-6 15 TGTGCCAGCAGCCTAATCGGACTAGCGGGCAATGAGCAGTTCTTC CASSLIGLAGNEQFF
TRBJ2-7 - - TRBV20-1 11 TGCAGTGGCGTGGGGAGCTACGAGCAGTACTTC CSGVGSYEQYF
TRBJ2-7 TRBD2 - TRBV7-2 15 TGTGCCAGCAGCACCCTCCAGCGGGAGGGCGTTGAGCAGTACTTC CASSTLQREGVEQYF
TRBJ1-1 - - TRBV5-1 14 TGCGCCAGCAGCTTGGAAGGCAAGGGCGGTGAAGCTTTCTTT CASSLEGKGGEAFF
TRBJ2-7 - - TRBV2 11 TGTGCCAGCAGTGAGGACCGTTCGAAGTACTTC CASSEDRSKYF
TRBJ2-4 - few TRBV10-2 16 TGCGCCAGCAGAAAGGGGGGGGACTTAGCCAAAAACATTCAGTACTTC CASRKGGDLAKNIQYF
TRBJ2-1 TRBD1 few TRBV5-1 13 TGCGCCACCCTACAACCAGGGGGCAATGAGCAGTTCTTC CATLQPGGNEQFF
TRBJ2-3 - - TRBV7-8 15 TGTGCCAGCAGCTTATACCCTAGTCGCACAGATACGCAGTATTTT CASSLYPSRTDTQYF
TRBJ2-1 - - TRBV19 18 TGTGCCAGTAGTATTGATGTTCCAGTCCTTAGCTCCTACAATGAGCAGTTCTTC CASSIDVPVLSSYNEQFF
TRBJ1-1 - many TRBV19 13 TGTGCCAGTAGTATAGGGAGAAACACTGAAGCTTTCTTT CASSIGRNTEAFF
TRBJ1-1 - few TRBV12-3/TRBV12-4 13 TGTGCCAGCAGTCCCTCTACCAACACTGAAGCTTTCTTT CASSPSTNTEAFF
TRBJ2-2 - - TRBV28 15 TGTGCCAGCAGTTTACCCCAGGATGGCCGGGGGGAGCTGTTTTTT CASSLPQDGRGELFF
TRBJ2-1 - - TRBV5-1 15 TGCGCCAGCAGCTTGGCCCTAGTATCCTACAATGAGCAGTTCTTC CASSLALVSYNEQFF
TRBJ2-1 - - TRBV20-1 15 TGCAGTGCTAGAGATTTCCGGGACGCCGTGGATGAGCAGTTCTTC CSARDFRDAVDEQFF
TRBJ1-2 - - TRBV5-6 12 TGTGCCAGCAGCTTGGCCGAACGGACCTACACCTTC CASSLAERTYTF
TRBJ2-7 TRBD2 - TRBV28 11 TGTGCCAGCAGTTTGGGGGAGGGTCAGTACTTC CASSLGEGQYF
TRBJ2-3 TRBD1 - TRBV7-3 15 TGTGCCAGCAGCTGGGCGCCAGGGGGCGAGGGTACGCAGTATTTT CASSWAPGGEGTQYF
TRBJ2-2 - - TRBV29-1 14 TGCAGCGTAACTAGATTCCCTTCCACCGGGGAGCTGTTTTTT CSVTRFPSTGELFF